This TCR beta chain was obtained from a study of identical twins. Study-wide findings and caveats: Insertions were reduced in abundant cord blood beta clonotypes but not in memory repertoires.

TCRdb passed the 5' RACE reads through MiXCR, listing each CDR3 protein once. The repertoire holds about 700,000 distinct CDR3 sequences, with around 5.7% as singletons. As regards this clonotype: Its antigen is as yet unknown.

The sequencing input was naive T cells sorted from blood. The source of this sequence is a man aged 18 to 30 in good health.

For the CDR3, the DNA is TGCGCCAGCAGCCAGATACCAGGGGGTCCTTACGAGCAGTACTTC. Encoded protein: CASSQIPGGPYEQYF. The rearrangement uses TRBV4-3 and TRBJ2-7; TRBD1 matches 7 bases. Germline lookup yields CDR1 LGHNA and CDR2 YSLEER. V shed 3 bases, J shed 4 bases, and the junction held 9 bases outside the gene matches. This CDR3 region has 15 residues.